The 18 T cell receptor beta chains presented below share a single source sample, sequenced in a study of blood T cell repertoires in COVID-19. TCRdb's table, derived via immunoSEQ multiplex PCR, lists solely in-frame clones and lacks some. This sample has about 160,000 clones, with 82% found just once. Sequenced sample: peripheral blood. These receptors all come from a human donor with acute or convalescent COVID-19. The donor label of this sample is uncertain.

The chain uses TRBV5-1 and TRBJ2-2, with 7 bases aligning to TRBD1. Germline V gene sequence: CDR1 SGHRS, CDR2 YFSETQ. The CDR3 runs to 14 residues. The J segment lost 5 bases and the V segment lost 1 base, leaving 2 bases of the junction unmatched. The chain's CDR3 is CASSLTGETGELFF. The CDR3 DNA reads as TGCGCCAGCAGCTTGACAGGGGAGACCGGGGAGCTGTTTTTT.

This chain connects TRBV19 to TRBJ1-2; 9 positions match TRBD1. CDR1 and CDR2 from the germline V gene are LNHDA and SQIVND (reference sequence). The CDR3 consists of 15 residues. Trimming removed 5 bases from V and 4 bases from J; junction bases left unmatched: 8. The CDR3 bases are TGTGCCAGTAGTCCGGGACAGGGCTGGAGCTATGGCTACACCTTC. This sequence encodes CASSPGQGWSYGYTF.

V and J are TRBV6-5 and TRBJ1-5; TRBD1 matches 7 bases. The CDR3 is 13 residues long. The V gene's germline CDR1 is MNHEY and CDR2 SVGAGI. V lost 6 bases, J lost 6 bases, and 5 bases stayed unmatched. For the CDR3, the DNA is TGTGCCAGCAGGGGGACAGCGGGTCAGCCCCAGCATTTT. Its protein is CASRGTAGQPQHF.

The V gene is TRBV30, the J gene TRBJ1-1; D is possibly TRBD1 (6 bases). V lost 3 bases, J lost 1 base, and 12 bases lay in between. Germline V gene sequence: CDR1 GTSNPN, CDR2 SVGIG (reference sequence). This CDR3 is built from 14 residues. CDR3 protein: CAWRYGQWNTEAFF. The CDR3 DNA is TGTGCCTGGAGGTATGGACAGTGGAACACTGAAGCTTTCTTT.

The J gene is TRBJ2-6, the V gene TRBV3-1 (or the pseudogene TRBV3-2), with D unresolved. Germline V lookup: CDR1 LGHDT, CDR2 YNNKEL (reference sequence). The CDR3 sequence is 14 residues long. Trimming left V 4 bases short and J 0 bases short, with 4 bases between. This chain's CDR3 is CASSRGSGANVLTF. The CDR3 DNA reads TGTGCCAGCAGCCGAGGCTCTGGGGCCAACGTCCTGACTTTC.

The chain employs TRBV4-2 and TRBJ1-2; 9 bases match TRBD1. The CDR3 spans 18 residues. V was pared by 0 bases and J by 4 bases, with 12 bases of the junction left unmatched. The V gene's germline CDR1 is LGHNA and CDR2 YNFKEQ. The CDR3 spells CASSQDGSGTGIFYGYTF. The CDR3 coding sequence is TGTGCCAGCAGCCAAGATGGCTCCGGGACAGGGATCTTCTATGGCTACACCTTC.

This sequence joins TRBV7-9 and TRBJ2-7; no firm D call. Germline-derived CDR1 and CDR2 are SEHNR and FQNEAQ (reference sequence). This CDR3 has 15 amino acids. Deletions cut 5 bases from V and 1 base from J, with 15 bases between. CDR3 nucleotide sequence: TGTGCCAGCAGCGTGGGTGGCGGAGTTTCCTACGAGCAGTACTTC. It is translated as CASSVGGGVSYEQYF.

The sample holds one count of this clone. The rearrangement uses TRBV10-1 and TRBJ2-4; D is uncertain. The V gene lost 4 bases and the J gene lost 5 bases, with 9 bases spanning the gap. The CDR3 spans 13 residues. The germline gives CDR1 WNHNN, CDR2 SYGVQD (reference sequence). This chain's CDR3 is CASSGAGENIQYF. CDR3 DNA: TGCGCCAGCAGTGGAGCCGGAGAAAACATTCAGTACTTC.

This clone was seen only once. At one boundary the junction diverges from the germline segment, which might be a read error. The rearrangement links TRBV11-2 to TRBJ2-7; D perhaps matches TRBD1 (5 bases). This CDR3 spans 11 amino acids. From germline, CDR1 is SGHAT and CDR2 FQNNGV. CDR3 in DNA: TGTGCCAGCAGCTTAGGAGTTGGGGCCTCTTTC. It yields the protein CASSLGVGASF.

The chain recombines TRBV7-3 with TRBJ2-5, with TRBD2 matching over 13 bases. The CDR3 covers 16 residues. V shed 5 bases and J 4 bases; nucleotides not matched to a gene: 7. Per the germline V gene, CDR1 is SGHTA and CDR2 is FQGTGA. The CDR3: CASSLGTSGVGETQYF. The CDR3 nucleotides read TGTGCCAGCAGCCTGGGGACTAGCGGGGTGGGAGAGACCCAGTACTTC.

The count of this clone is one. The CDR3 reads CASTYQAIGNSPLHF. CDR3 sequence (DNA): TGTGCCAGTACCTATCAGGCTATCGGAAATTCACCCCTCCACTTT. V gene TRBV19 combines with J gene TRBJ1-6; D is uncertain. Germline V gene lookup returns CDR1 LNHDA and CDR2 SQIVND (reference sequence). V was cut by 7 bases and J by 7 bases, with 17 bases left in between. The CDR3 is 15 residues long.

The chain has TRBV27 and TRBJ2-6, with no clear D. CDR3 length: 18 residues. V gave up 2 bases and J gave up 0 bases, with 14 bases separating them. Germline CDR1 is MNHEY and CDR2 is SMNVEV (reference sequence). The CDR3: CASSLTSPQSSGANVLTF. CDR3 nucleotides: TGTGCCAGCAGTTTAACGAGTCCTCAATCCTCTGGGGCCAACGTCCTGACTTTC.

V is TRBV30 and J is TRBJ1-1, with D maybe TRBD1 (6 bases). The CDR3 length is 13 residues. The V end lost 3 bases, the J end lost 3 bases, and 11 bases lay between the germline ends. Germline CDR1 and CDR2: GTSNPN and SVGIG (reference sequence). CDR3 loop: CAWSPRGYTEAFF. The CDR3 DNA follows: TGTGCCTGGAGCCCCAGGGGATACACTGAAGCTTTCTTT.

The J gene is TRBJ1-4, the V gene TRBV5-3; no firm D call. TRBV5-3 counts as an open reading frame of uncertain function. The CDR3 is made up of 13 amino acids. The V and J ends lost 9 bases and 11 bases respectively, with 20 bases between them. The CDR3 sequence: CAKTGRPAGKLFF. As DNA, the CDR3 is TGTGCCAAAACTGGACGGCCAGCGGGGAAACTGTTTTTT.

The gene calls are TRBV30 and TRBJ2-1, with TRBD2 identical over 7 bases. Per germline, CDR1 GTSNPN and CDR2 SVGIG (reference sequence). This CDR3 contains 15 residues. The V gene end was trimmed by 2 bases and the J gene end by 1 base; junction bases not matched to a gene: 5. This CDR3 is CAWSLRGLSYNEQFF. The CDR3 DNA is TGTGCCTGGAGTTTGCGGGGGTTATCCTACAATGAGCAGTTCTTC.

The J gene is TRBJ1-2, the V gene TRBV30, with D perhaps matching TRBD1 (5 bases). The CDR3 runs to 11 residues. Germline V lookup: CDR1 GTSNPN, CDR2 SVGIG (reference sequence). Between the trimmed V and J ends, which lost 5 bases and 8 bases, there was a span of 12 bases. DNA of the CDR3: TGTGCCTGGCGAACCGGGGGAGGCTACACCTTC. The encoded protein is CAWRTGGGYTF.

V is TRBV2 and J is TRBJ1-1; weak D call: TRBD1 (6 bases). Deletions cut 7 bases from V and 4 bases from J, with 10 bases between. The length of the CDR3 is 12 residues. Germline lookup yields CDR1 SNHLY and CDR2 FYNNEI. The CDR3 bases are TGTGCCAGCATCCTAGGGGGCACTGAAGCTTTCTTT. Protein product: CASILGGTEAFF.

The V gene is TRBV5-6, the J gene TRBJ1-4, with D tentatively TRBD1 (6 bases). The germline V gene has CDR1 SGHDT and CDR2 YYEEEE. This CDR3 contains 14 residues. V was clipped by 5 bases and J by 7 bases, with 15 bases between them. The CDR3 DNA reads TGTGCCAGCAGTCGCGACAGGCGCAGTGAAAAACTGTTTTTT. Translation gives CASSRDRRSEKLFF.